Each of the 18 T cell receptor beta chains below was sequenced from the same sample in a study of STAT5B mutations in CD4+ large granular lymphocyte leukemia. Clones were read by immunoSEQ multiplex PCR, and TCRdb kept only the in-frame ones, dropping some. The table lists tens of thousands of clones, roughly four fifths of them singletons. The sample comprised CD4+ T cells from blood buffy coats. The origin of the receptors is a human donor in good health.

This clone was observed once. The chain uses TRBV7-8 and TRBJ1-2, with 7 bases fitting TRBD1. The CDR3 runs to 14 residues. V dropped 3 bases and J dropped 5; count of bases not matched to a gene: 6. Germline V lookup: CDR1 SGHVS, CDR2 FQNEAQ. The CDR3 nucleotides read TGTGCCAGCAGCTTGCAAGGGGGCGCATATGGCTACACCTTC. Translated: CASSLQGGAYGYTF. The full variable domain, with the rest looked up from reference TRBV7-8 and TRBJ1-2, is GAGVSQSPRYKVAKRGQDVALRCDPISGHVSLFWYQQALGQGPEFLTYFQNEAQLDKSGLPSDRFFAERPEGSVSTLKIQRTQQEDSAVYLCASSLQGGAYGYTFGSGTRLTVV.

This chain links TRBV6-1 with TRBJ2-7; D gene unclear. The CDR3 totals 14 residues. Trimming shortened V by 6 bases and J by 0 bases, and 12 bases separated the two germline ends. The germline V gene encodes CDR1 MNHNS and CDR2 SASEGT. CDR3 loop: CASSAGLSSYEQYF. The CDR3 DNA reads TGTGCCAGCAGCGCCGGGCTATCCTCCTACGAGCAGTACTTC.

V is TRBV4-3 and J is TRBJ1-2, with D maybe TRBD1 (5 bases). V was clipped by 3 bases and J by 8 bases, with 19 bases between them. This CDR3 is 15 amino acids long. CDR1 is LGHNA, CDR2 YSLEER, per germline. DNA of the CDR3: TGCGCCAGCAGCCACCAGGCAGGGATGGAACGAGGCTACACCTTC. Its translation: CASSHQAGMERGYTF.

The rearrangement uses TRBV6-5 and TRBJ1-3; a possible D gene is TRBD1 (5 bases). V lost 0 bases and J lost 4, with 10 bases in between. The CDR3 extends over 15 amino acids. Germline CDR1 reads MNHEY; CDR2 reads SVGAGI. The CDR3 is CASSYSGVSGNTIYF. CDR3 nucleotide sequence: TGTGCCAGCAGTTACTCGGGGGTTTCAGGAAACACCATATATTTT.

The chain combines TRBV18 with TRBJ1-5; D gene ambiguous. The ends were cut back, 3 bases at V and 1 base at J, with 10 bases in the middle. Germline assignment: CDR1 KGHSH and CDR2 LQKENI. The CDR3 runs to 15 residues. The CDR3 sequence is CASSPFGGSNQPQHF. As DNA, the CDR3 is TGTGCCAGCTCACCCTTCGGAGGGAGCAATCAGCCCCAGCATTTT.

CDR3 sequence (DNA): TGTGCCACCAACCCTGGGGGTTCTCGGACTGAAGCTTTCTTT. It specifies CATNPGGSRTEAFF. The chain recombines TRBV6-6 with TRBJ1-1; D is possibly TRBD1 (5 bases). Trimming removed 10 bases from V and 5 bases from J, with 20 bases in between. The germline V gene encodes CDR1 MNHNY and CDR2 SVGAGI (reference sequence). This CDR3 spans 14 amino acids.

This sequence joins TRBV23-1 and TRBJ2-5; 10 bases fit TRBD1. TRBV23-1 is an open reading frame whose function is uncertain. V lost 4 bases to trimming and J lost 9 bases; unmatched junction nucleotides: 11. The CDR3 runs to 15 residues. CDR3 in DNA: TGCGCCAGCAGTCTACGACAGGGGGCGGGTTTGGCCCAGTACTTC. It encodes CASSLRQGAGLAQYF.

The V gene is TRBV7-2, the J gene TRBJ1-3; D is undetermined. Germline V CDR1 and CDR2: SGHTA, FQGNSA. This CDR3 is built from 15 residues. Trimming left V 2 bases short and J 2 bases short, with 10 bases between. CDR3 loop: CASSLQAATGNTIYF. The CDR3 DNA is TGTGCCAGCAGCTTACAAGCGGCAACTGGAAACACCATATATTTT.

V gene TRBV5-4 combines with J gene TRBJ2-4; D unresolved. Trimming took 0 bases from V and 7 from J, leaving 11 bases between them. The CDR3 spans 14 residues. Germline V CDR1 and CDR2: SGHNT, YYREEE (reference sequence). This chain's CDR3 is CASSLVGLGNIQYF. The CDR3, as DNA: TGTGCCAGCAGCTTGGTTGGTTTGGGCAACATTCAGTACTTC. Complete variable domain (other parts from reference TRBV5-4 and TRBJ2-4): ETGVTQSPTHLIKTRGQQVTLRCSSQSGHNTVSWYQQALGQGPQFIFQYYREEENGRGNFPPRFSGLQFPNYSSELNVNALELDDSALYLCASSLVGLGNIQYFGAGTRLSVL.

The rearrangement uses TRBV5-8 and TRBJ2-3; 10 bases agree with TRBD2. The J segment lost 2 bases and the V segment lost 4 bases, leaving 4 bases of the junction unmatched. This CDR3 spans 15 amino acids. Germline V gene lookup returns CDR1 SGHTS and CDR2 YDEGEE. DNA for the CDR3: TGTGCCAGCAGCCCCACTAGCGGGAACACAGATACGCAGTATTTT. Protein: CASSPTSGNTDTQYF.

This clone has only a few counts. The chain has TRBV10-3 and TRBJ1-2; 10 nucleotides match TRBD1. CDR3 length: 14 amino acids. Germline-derived CDR1 and CDR2 are ENHRY and SYGVKD. The V and J ends lost 0 bases and 7 bases, in that order; junction bases with no gene match: 2. For the CDR3, the DNA is TGTGCCATCAGTGAGTCCGGGACAGGGGCTGGCTACACCTTC. Translated: CAISESGTGAGYTF.

This rearrangement joins TRBV5-1 to TRBJ2-3; D may correspond to TRBD1 or TRBD2 (5 bases each). The CDR3 covers 16 residues. Trimming cost V 4 bases and J 1 base, with 16 bases left between them. Germline values: CDR1 SGHRS, CDR2 YFSETQ. CDR3 nucleotides: TGCGCCAGCAGCATGGGACGGCTGTCTGGCACAGATACGCAGTATTTT. It yields the protein CASSMGRLSGTDTQYF.

The chain couples TRBV7-9 to TRBJ1-2; D remains unclear. The germline gives CDR1 SEHNR, CDR2 FQNEAQ (reference sequence). This CDR3 contains 12 residues. V was pared by 5 bases and J by 7 bases, with 11 bases between. The DNA for the CDR3 is TGTGCCAGCAGCCGGACGGGGTTTGGCTACACCTTC. The encoded protein is CASSRTGFGYTF.

The chain couples TRBV7-2 to TRBJ2-7; 8 nucleotides line up with TRBD2. The CDR3 extends over 14 amino acids. With V trimmed by 4 bases and J by 1 base, 3 bases remained unmatched. Per the germline V gene, CDR1 is SGHTA and CDR2 is FQGNSA. CDR3 in amino acids: CASSSPSGSYEQYF. The CDR3 coding sequence is TGTGCCAGCAGCTCTCCTAGCGGGTCCTACGAGCAGTACTTC.

V and J are TRBV28 and TRBJ1-1; 9 bases line up with TRBD1. V trimming: 2 bases; J trimming: 6 bases; junction bases outside the gene matches: 7. Germline CDR1 MDHEN, CDR2 SYDVKM. The length of the CDR3 is 15 residues. CDR3 sequence reads: CASSLDGQGRAEAFF. In nucleotides, the CDR3 is TGTGCCAGCAGTTTAGACGGACAGGGGCGGGCTGAAGCTTTCTTT.

This clone occurred a few times. The chain employs TRBV7-8 and TRBJ2-7, with 11 bases matching TRBD2. Germline CDR1 is SGHVS and CDR2 is FQNEAQ. The ends lost 5 bases at V and 3 bases at J; junction bases unmatched: 3. The CDR3 runs 14 residues. This CDR3 is CASSEGTSGYEQYF. CDR3 nucleotide sequence: TGTGCCAGCAGCGAAGGGACTAGCGGCTACGAGCAGTACTTC.

This chain links TRBV5-1 with TRBJ2-7, with 13 positions matching TRBD2. With V trimmed by 2 bases and J by 0 bases, 5 bases remained unmatched. The CDR3 runs to 17 residues. The germline CDR1 and CDR2 sequences are SGHRS and YFSETQ. Written as DNA, the CDR3 is TGCGCCAGCAGCTTACGGACTAGCGGGGGCCTCTCCTACGAGCAGTACTTC. Translation: CASSLRTSGGLSYEQYF.

This rearrangement joins TRBV28 to TRBJ2-5; D call uncertain. The end of the DNA aligns better with TRBJ2-7, so the J call may be wrong. Germline loops: CDR1 MDHEN, CDR2 SYDVKM. The CDR3 runs to 16 residues. The CDR3 spells CASSFAYQALGYEQYF. The CDR3 nucleotides read TGTGCCAGCAGTTTCGCGTATCAGGCTCTGGGCTACGAGCAGTACTTC.